This TCR beta chain was identified in a study of OX40 agonist ivuxolimab in advanced cancers. Profiling relied on immunoSEQ multiplex PCR, and the TCRdb table lists in-frame clones only, not all of them. The sample holds about 110,000 clones, approximately 90% seen once. The V gene's germline CDR1 is SQVTM and CDR2 ANQGSEA. The CDR3 extends over 13 amino acids. Trimming cost V 4 bases and J 2 bases, with 10 bases left between them. The clonotype was recovered from an adult with an advanced solid tumor such as melanoma, head and neck, liver or kidney cancer. The rearrangement uses TRBV29-1 and TRBJ2-3; no clear D. Sequences were derived from CD4+ or CD8+ T cells sorted from blood, sampled in a trial of the OX40 agonist ivuxolimab. As DNA, the CDR3 is TGCAGCGTTGCAGACTTACCCACAGATACGCAGTATTTT. It is translated as CSVADLPTDTQYF.